These 24 T cell receptor beta chains originate from one sample sequenced in a study of a mutant IDH1 vaccine in newly diagnosed glioma. This table comes from immunoSEQ multiplex PCR, and its TCRdb copy is limited to in-frame clones, with some not included. The sample records roughly 30,000 clones, more than 70% being singletons. Specified time point: week 5, during vaccination. A 20-mer mutant IDH1 peptide at 300 ug was injected subcutaneously with topical imiquimod. These receptors lack a known antigen. Sequenced here: PBMCs, sampled from a glioma patient whose treatment included an IDH1 peptide vaccine. The source is a man between 18 and 29 years old with glioma.

The chain carries TRBV19 and TRBJ1-1, with a tentative D call TRBD1 (6 bases). V was clipped by 7 bases and J by 1 base, with 13 bases between them. The CDR3 totals 14 residues. Germline V gene lookup returns CDR1 LNHDA and CDR2 SQIVND (reference sequence). CDR3 DNA sequence: TGTGCCAGTAAGGGGGACATAGAGAACACTGAAGCTTTCTTT. It yields the protein CASKGDIENTEAFF. Looking up the rest from reference TRBV19 and TRBJ1-1 gives the full variable domain: DGGITQSPKYLFRKEGQNVTLSCEQNLNHDAMYWYRQDPGQGLRLIYYSQIVNDFQKGDIAEGYSVSREKKESFPLTVTSAQKNPTAFYLCASKGDIENTEAFFGQGTRLTVV.

This clone was seen a single time. The chain links TRBV7-9 to TRBJ2-1, with D perhaps matching TRBD1 (6 bases). Germline V CDR1 and CDR2: SEHNR, FQNEAQ (reference sequence). CDR3 size: 13 residues. V was clipped by 5 bases and J by 10 bases, with 15 bases between them. The CDR3 DNA follows: TGTGCCAGCAGCGGGATAGGGACACCCGAGCAGTTCTTC. It is translated as CASSGIGTPEQFF.

This clone is judged medium-sized (0.01 to 0.1%). The gene calls are TRBV6-4 and TRBJ1-5, with 8 bases that match TRBD1. V shed 5 bases, J shed 4 bases, and the junction held 1 base outside the gene matches. The CDR3 spans 13 residues. CDR1 and CDR2 (germline): MRHNA, SNTAGT. The chain's CDR3 is CASSQGANQPQHF. Written as DNA, the CDR3 is TGTGCCAGCAGTCAGGGGGCGAATCAGCCCCAGCATTTT.

CDR3 coding DNA: TGTGCCAGCAGCGAAGGAGTTAACACTGAAGCTTTCTTT. Translating it yields CASSEGVNTEAFF. V gene TRBV9 combines with J gene TRBJ1-1, with D hard to call. V was cut by 3 bases and J by 2 bases, with 8 bases left in between. The CDR3 is 13 residues long. CDR1 and CDR2 (germline): SGDLS, YYNGEE. The variable domain in full, completed from reference TRBV9 and TRBJ1-1, reads DSGVTQTPKHLITATGQRVTLRCSPRSGDLSVYWYQQSLDQGLQFLIQYYNGEERAKGNILERFSAQQFPDLHSELNLSSLELGDSALYFCASSEGVNTEAFFGQGTRLTVV.

The chain joins TRBV5-6 to TRBJ1-1; D unresolved. CDR3 length equals 14 residues. V shed 1 base and J shed 5 bases, with 12 bases lying between them. Germline V gives CDR1 SGHDT, CDR2 YYEEEE. The CDR3 DNA reads TGTGCCAGCAGCTTGTCAGCAGGAGGAACTGAAGCTTTCTTT. Protein sequence: CASSLSAGGTEAFF.

The genes are TRBV5-6 and TRBJ2-1; 10 nucleotides line up with TRBD2. Losses at the gene ends were 0 bases for V and 7 bases for J; bases not matched to a gene: 7. This CDR3 has 16 amino acids. The germline V gene encodes CDR1 SGHDT and CDR2 YYEEEE. CDR3 sequence: CASSLGRLAGENEQFF. As DNA, the CDR3 is TGTGCCAGCAGCTTGGGTAGGCTAGCGGGAGAAAATGAGCAGTTCTTC.

The V and J genes are TRBV9 and TRBJ2-3; 9 bases align to TRBD2. CDR1 is SGDLS, CDR2 YYNGEE, per germline. The J segment lost 5 bases and the V segment lost 0 bases, leaving 4 bases of the junction unmatched. The CDR3 sequence is 15 residues long. The CDR3 sequence is CASSVASGVGDTQYF. CDR3 sequence (DNA): TGTGCCAGCAGCGTAGCTAGCGGGGTGGGAGATACGCAGTATTTT.

This clone was recorded once. The chain couples TRBV30 to TRBJ2-5, with no clear D. The germline V and J ends were trimmed by 0 bases and 7 bases, with 12 bases remaining between them. The CDR3 is made up of 13 amino acids. Germline V gives CDR1 GTSNPN, CDR2 SVGIG (reference sequence). Here the CDR3 DNA reads TGTGCCTGGAGTGTACTCCACGGCGGGACCCAGTACTTC. Protein sequence: CAWSVLHGGTQYF.

The V gene is TRBV19, the J gene TRBJ2-7; 10 nucleotides agree with TRBD1. The CDR3 is made up of 14 amino acids. Germline CDR1 is LNHDA and CDR2 is SQIVND (reference sequence). With V trimmed by 5 bases and J by 2 bases, 3 bases remained unmatched. The CDR3 DNA reads TGTGCCAGTAGTTCTGGACAGGGGGCCTACGAGCAGTACTTC. Its protein product is CASSSGQGAYEQYF.

The chain couples TRBV2 to TRBJ2-1; TRBD2 matches at 11 bases. Unmatched junction bases numbered 6, after V lost 11 bases and J lost 6 bases. Germline V gene sequence: CDR1 SNHLY, CDR2 FYNNEI. The CDR3 loop spans 13 amino acids. The CDR3 coding sequence is TGTGCCGGAGGACTAGCGGGTGTCAATGAGCAGTTCTTC. The encoded protein is CAGGLAGVNEQFF.

As DNA, the CDR3 is TGCAGTGCCACTGGGGTGAATGAGCAGTTCTTC. Translated, it gives CSATGVNEQFF. The chain recombines TRBV20-1 with TRBJ2-1; unclear D gene. This CDR3 contains 11 residues. Looked up from germline, CDR1 is DFQATT and CDR2 is SNEGSKA (reference sequence). V was cut by 6 bases and J by 7 bases, with 10 bases left in between.

The V gene is TRBV27, the J gene TRBJ1-5, with D uncertain. Germline V CDR1 and CDR2: MNHEY, SMNVEV (reference sequence). V was pared by 6 bases and J by 0 bases, with 9 bases between. The length of the CDR3 is 14 residues. CDR3 amino acids: CASRGRHSNQPQHF. CDR3 nucleotide sequence: TGTGCCAGCAGAGGACGCCATAGCAATCAGCCCCAGCATTTT.

The chain carries TRBV7-9 and TRBJ2-1; D may be TRBD2 (5 bases). Germline V gene sequence: CDR1 SEHNR, CDR2 FQNEAQ (reference sequence). Trimming pared 7 bases from V and 2 bases from J, leaving 15 bases between. This CDR3 comprises 15 residues. The CDR3 DNA follows: TGTGCCAGCACCTCGAGCGGAACAGCCTACAATGAGCAGTTCTTC. Protein sequence: CASTSSGTAYNEQFF.

The CDR3 region has the DNA TGCGCCAGCAGCCAACAGGGGCTCACTGAAGCTTTCTTT. Translating gives CASSQQGLTEAFF. The rearrangement links TRBV5-1 to TRBJ1-1; 7 nucleotides agree with TRBD1. This CDR3 contains 13 residues. Germline assignment: CDR1 SGHRS and CDR2 YFSETQ. The J segment lost 4 bases and the V segment lost 4 bases, leaving 4 bases of the junction unmatched.

The chain joins TRBV30 to TRBJ2-2; D is undetermined. Germline V lookup: CDR1 GTSNPN, CDR2 SVGIG (reference sequence). Between the trimmed V and J ends, which lost 5 bases and 5 bases, there was a span of 18 bases. The CDR3 is made up of 15 amino acids. The CDR3 DNA reads as TGTGCCTGGCGGACCCGTCTGGTGATTACCGGGGAGCTGTTTTTT. It encodes CAWRTRLVITGELFF. The complete variable domain, with remaining parts taken from reference TRBV30 and TRBJ2-2, reads SQTIHQWPATLVQPVGSPLSLECTVEGTSNPNLYWYRQAAGRGLQLLFYSVGIGQISSEVPQNLSASRPQDRQFILSSKKLLLSDSGFYLCAWRTRLVITGELFFGEGSRLTVL.

The chain uses TRBV19 and TRBJ2-1; D possibly uses TRBD1 or TRBD2 (5 bases each). Trimming took 1 base from V and 6 from J, leaving 7 bases between them. The germline CDR1 and CDR2 sequences are LNHDA and SQIVND (reference sequence). This CDR3 is built from 13 residues. CDR3 bases: TGTGCCAGTAGTATAGGGGGGTTCAATGAGCAGTTCTTC. Translating it yields CASSIGGFNEQFF.

The chain uses TRBV19 and TRBJ2-1; the match to TRBD2 covers 10 bases. The V and J ends lost 2 bases and 3 bases, in that order; junction bases with no gene match: 13. The germline V gene has CDR1 LNHDA and CDR2 SQIVND (reference sequence). This CDR3 contains 19 residues. CDR3 region: CASSIRPKTSGPGYNEQFF. DNA of the CDR3: TGTGCCAGTAGTATACGACCGAAGACTAGCGGGCCTGGCTACAATGAGCAGTTCTTC.

This clone was observed a single time. The chain has TRBV6-5 and TRBJ2-4; D may be TRBD1 (6 bases). CDR1 and CDR2 (germline): MNHEY, SVGAGI. V lost 0 bases and J lost 1, with 7 bases in between. There are 15 residues in the CDR3. CDR3 coding DNA: TGTGCCAGCAGTTACTCGAGGGGGGCCAAAAACATTCAGTACTTC. Amino acid sequence: CASSYSRGAKNIQYF.

The chain recombines TRBV7-9 with TRBJ1-1, with D possibly matching TRBD1 (6 bases). The CDR3 is 15 residues long. The V end was cut by 8 bases, the J end by 3 bases, with 19 bases between. Germline V gene lookup returns CDR1 SEHNR and CDR2 FQNEAQ (reference sequence). CDR3 protein: CASRTVMGGDTEAFF. The CDR3 DNA reads TGTGCCAGCCGGACCGTTATGGGGGGCGACACTGAAGCTTTCTTT. Filled out from reference TRBV7-9 and TRBJ1-1, the complete variable domain reads DTGVSQNPRHKITKRGQNVTFRCDPISEHNRLYWYRQTLGQGPEFLTYFQNEAQLEKSRLLSDRFSAERPKGSFSTLEIQRTEQGDSAMYLCASRTVMGGDTEAFFGQGTRLTVV.

The chain employs TRBV5-4 and TRBJ2-5; 8 bases match TRBD1. The CDR3 loop spans 16 amino acids. J gave up 6 bases and V 4 bases, and 14 bases lay outside the gene matches. Germline V lookup: CDR1 SGHNT, CDR2 YYREEE (reference sequence). CDR3 DNA: TGTGCCAGCAGCGACGGGGGACAGGCTATCTCGAAGACCCAGTACTTC. This codes for CASSDGGQAISKTQYF.

This clone has only a few counts. The CDR3 spells CASSQDATGAEAFF. CDR3 sequence (DNA): TGCGCCAGCAGCCAAGATGCGACAGGGGCAGAAGCTTTCTTT. This chain uses TRBV4-3 with TRBJ1-1, with 8 bases fitting TRBD1. Germline V lookup: CDR1 LGHNA, CDR2 YSLEER. V gave up 0 bases and J gave up 8 bases; unmatched junction bases: 5. This CDR3 spans 14 amino acids.

This sequence joins TRBV5-6 and TRBJ2-3; 7 bases match TRBD1. The V segment lost 4 bases and the J segment 4 bases; nucleotides outside the gene matches: 3. Germline values: CDR1 SGHDT, CDR2 YYEEEE. This CDR3 has 13 residues. CDR3 nucleotide sequence: TGTGCCAGCAGCAAAGGGACAGCAGATACGCAGTATTTT. It yields the protein CASSKGTADTQYF.

The J gene is TRBJ1-1, the V gene TRBV5-5; D is unclear. V lost 4 bases and J 2 bases, leaving 9 bases between the germline ends. Germline V CDR1 and CDR2: SGHKS, YYEKEE (reference sequence). This CDR3 contains 13 residues. The DNA for the CDR3 is TGTGCCAGCAGCCCCAGCGGAAACACTGAAGCTTTCTTT. Protein: CASSPSGNTEAFF.

The V gene is TRBV6-5, the J gene TRBJ2-5, with 7 bases identical to TRBD2. Trimming at V came to 2 bases and at J to 7 bases, leaving 10 bases not matched to a gene. Germline CDR1 is MNHEY and CDR2 is SVGAGI. The CDR3 has 15 residues. In nucleotides, the CDR3 is TGTGCCAGCAGTTACGACGGGGGAGGGCGTTGGACCCAGTACTTC. It is translated as CASSYDGGGRWTQYF.